A single sample is the source of the 29 T cell receptor beta chains below, sequenced in a study of cytomegalovirus exposure and HLA in healthy donors. A multiplex PCR was run with 60 Vbeta primers and 13 Jbeta primers. Assay used: immunoSEQ multiplex PCR; TCRdb lists only in-frame clones, some missing. Among roughly 80,000 clones listed, less than 85% were seen once. Material for sequencing was PBMCs. The receptors were gathered from a male donor in good health and CMV-seronegative.

The chain has TRBV6-6 and TRBJ2-5; possible D gene TRBD1, 5 bases. This CDR3 has 16 residues. Germline loops: CDR1 MNHNY, CDR2 SVGAGI (reference sequence). Between the trimmed V and J ends, which lost 6 bases and 3 bases, there was a span of 20 bases. The CDR3: CASRASDRHTKETQYF. The CDR3 DNA sequence: TGTGCCAGCAGGGCGTCCGACAGACACACTAAAGAGACCCAGTACTTC.

The V and J genes are TRBV7-8 and TRBJ2-1, with a tentative D call TRBD2 (7 bases). The CDR3 sequence is 15 residues long. The germline V gene encodes CDR1 SGHVS and CDR2 FQNEAQ. Deletions cut 1 base from V and 9 bases from J, with 16 bases between. CDR3 DNA: TGTGCCAGCAGCTTAGAGGGGGGAGGGCTCGTTGAGCAGTTCTTC. This gives the protein CASSLEGGGLVEQFF.

V usage is TRBV10-3 and J usage is TRBJ2-1; 9 bases match TRBD2. V was clipped by 11 bases and J by 5 bases; unmatched bases: 13. In germline, CDR1 is ENHRY, CDR2 SYGVKD. The CDR3 runs to 15 residues. Here the CDR3 reads CAASVVAGENNEQFF. In DNA form, the CDR3 reads TGTGCCGCGTCTGTAGTAGCGGGGGAAAACAATGAGCAGTTCTTC.

This chain connects TRBV19 to TRBJ2-6, with a weak D call TRBD1 (6 bases). Germline V gene sequence: CDR1 LNHDA, CDR2 SQIVND (reference sequence). V was trimmed by 7 bases and J by 2 bases, leaving 9 bases between them. The CDR3 is 14 residues long. The CDR3 region has the DNA TGTGCCAGTAAAAGACAGGCTGGGGCCAACGTCCTGACTTTC. Translated, it gives CASKRQAGANVLTF.

This chain links TRBV14 with TRBJ1-1; TRBD1 matches at 7 bases. The CDR3 sequence is 16 residues long. V was clipped by 0 bases and J by 4 bases; unmatched bases: 8. From germline, CDR1 is SGHDN and CDR2 FVKESK. CDR3 region: CASSQDYNRGGTEAFF. The CDR3 bases are TGTGCCAGCAGCCAAGATTATAACAGGGGCGGCACTGAAGCTTTCTTT.

CDR3 nucleotide sequence: TGTGCCAGCAGTTCCAACAGGGTAAAGCCCAATGAGCAGTTCTTC. Residues: CASSSNRVKPNEQFF. V gene TRBV28 combines with J gene TRBJ2-1; D is perhaps TRBD1 (6 bases). V gave up 4 bases and J gave up 6 bases, with 16 bases separating them. Germline values: CDR1 MDHEN, CDR2 SYDVKM. This CDR3 has 15 residues.

The genes are TRBV10-2 and TRBJ1-1; D not resolved. This CDR3 has 13 amino acids. Trimming removed 3 bases at V and 1 base at J, with 6 bases between. Germline lookup yields CDR1 WSHSY and CDR2 SAAADI. The CDR3 DNA sequence: TGCGCCAGCAGTGAACAGAAGAACACTGAAGCTTTCTTT. This translates into CASSEQKNTEAFF.

The chain uses TRBV4-1 and TRBJ2-7; D perhaps matches TRBD2 (5 bases). Germline V gene data show CDR1 as MGHRA and CDR2 as YSYEKL. V dropped 1 base and J dropped 0 bases, with 10 bases sitting between them. The CDR3 consists of 15 residues. This CDR3 reads CASSQVNGNSYEQYF. The CDR3 DNA reads TGCGCCAGCAGCCAAGTCAACGGGAACTCCTACGAGCAGTACTTC.

The chain employs TRBV28 and TRBJ2-7; D might be TRBD2 (5 bases). This CDR3 has 13 residues. V was trimmed by 3 bases and J by 1 base, leaving 7 bases between them. Germline V lookup: CDR1 MDHEN, CDR2 SYDVKM. CDR3 residues: CASSFRGSYEQYF. The CDR3 DNA is TGTGCCAGCAGTTTCCGAGGGTCCTACGAGCAGTACTTC. The variable domain in full, with the rest retrieved from reference TRBV28 and TRBJ2-7, is DVKVTQSSRYLVKRTGEKVFLECVQDMDHENMFWYRQDPGLGLRLIYFSYDVKMKEKGDIPEGYSVSREKKERFSLILESASTNQTSMYLCASSFRGSYEQYFGPGTRLTVT.

This chain joins TRBV6-1 and TRBJ1-5; TRBD1 is a possible D gene (6 bases). The CDR3 length is 16 residues. Per the germline V gene, CDR1 is MNHNS and CDR2 is SASEGT. Trimming cost V 1 base and J 5 bases, with 15 bases left between them. The CDR3 here is CASSEVGAGSHQPQHF. In nucleotides, the CDR3 is TGTGCCAGCAGTGAAGTGGGGGCAGGGAGTCATCAGCCCCAGCATTTT.

The V gene is TRBV4-3, the J gene TRBJ1-4; a weak D match, TRBD1 (6 bases). The CDR3 is 14 residues long. Germline V gives CDR1 LGHNA, CDR2 YSLEER. V shed 3 bases and J shed 10 bases, with 15 bases lying between them. CDR3 in DNA: TGCGCCAGCAGCCACGGTACAGGGAGGGGAAAACTGTTTTTT. Translating it yields CASSHGTGRGKLFF.

V and J are TRBV20-1 and TRBJ2-7; tentative D call: TRBD1 (6 bases). Germline-derived CDR1 and CDR2 are DFQATT and SNEGSKA (reference sequence). CDR3 length equals 11 residues. Trimming pared 6 bases from V and 6 bases from J, leaving 12 bases between. CDR3 residues: CSATVGGEQYF. The CDR3 coding sequence is TGCAGTGCAACGGTAGGGGGCGAGCAGTACTTC.

The chain has TRBV6-5 and TRBJ2-7, with TRBD1 matching over 11 bases. The J segment lost 2 bases and the V segment lost 5 bases, leaving 5 bases of the junction unmatched. Per the germline V gene, CDR1 is MNHEY and CDR2 is SVGAGI. This CDR3 spans 15 amino acids. The CDR3 sequence is CASSQTGQGAYEQYF. In nucleotides, the CDR3 is TGTGCCAGCAGTCAAACGGGACAGGGGGCCTACGAGCAGTACTTC.

This sequence joins TRBV5-1 and TRBJ2-2, with 7 positions matching TRBD1. The germline CDR1 and CDR2 sequences are SGHRS and YFSETQ. CDR3 length: 15 residues. Trimming at V came to 4 bases and at J to 7 bases, leaving 10 bases not matched to a gene. The CDR3 protein is CASSHRQGSDGELFF. For the CDR3, the DNA is TGCGCCAGCAGCCACAGACAGGGTTCAGACGGGGAGCTGTTTTTT.

The chain links TRBV30 to TRBJ2-7; D not certain. The V end lost 0 bases, the J end lost 4 bases, and 16 bases lay between the germline ends. CDR3 length: 15 amino acids. Germline CDR1 reads GTSNPN; CDR2 reads SVGIG (reference sequence). CDR3 sequence: CAWSVPATIIYEQYF. The DNA for the CDR3 is TGTGCCTGGAGTGTACCAGCTACTATCATTTACGAGCAGTACTTC.

J is TRBJ1-2 and V is TRBV2; 10 bases fit TRBD1. Germline V gene lookup returns CDR1 SNHLY and CDR2 FYNNEI. The CDR3 length is 14 residues. V trimming: 5 bases; J trimming: 3 bases; junction bases outside the gene matches: 3. CDR3 sequence: CASSRQGADYGYTF. In DNA, the CDR3 is TGTGCCAGCAGTCGACAGGGGGCCGACTATGGCTACACCTTC.

This clone was observed a single time. The chain couples TRBV19 to TRBJ1-1; 9 bases are shared with TRBD1. V shed 5 bases, J shed 4 bases, and the junction held 8 bases outside the gene matches. CDR3 length equals 15 residues. Germline loops: CDR1 LNHDA, CDR2 SQIVND (reference sequence). CDR3 coding DNA: TGTGCCAGTAGTCTTCGACAGGGGGGGAGCACTGAAGCTTTCTTT. It is translated as CASSLRQGGSTEAFF. The entire variable domain, with the rest obtained from reference TRBV19 and TRBJ1-1, is as follows: DGGITQSPKYLFRKEGQNVTLSCEQNLNHDAMYWYRQDPGQGLRLIYYSQIVNDFQKGDIAEGYSVSREKKESFPLTVTSAQKNPTAFYLCASSLRQGGSTEAFFGQGTRLTVV.

The rearrangement joins TRBV6-4 to TRBJ2-5; tentative D call: TRBD1 (5 bases). The ends were cut back, 3 bases at V and 0 bases at J, with 17 bases in the middle. Looked up from germline, CDR1 is MRHNA and CDR2 is SNTAGT. This CDR3 region has 17 residues. DNA for the CDR3: TGTGCCAGCAGTGAAAAGACTCAGGGCACTGACCAAGAGACCCAGTACTTC. Protein: CASSEKTQGTDQETQYF.

The V call is TRBV25-1, the J call TRBJ1-2; D not certain. Trimming took off 1 base at V and 3 bases at J, with 9 bases between the two ends. Germline V lookup: CDR1 MGHDK, CDR2 SYGVNS. The CDR3 runs 14 residues. The chain's CDR3 is CASSEFVRYYGYTF. The DNA for the CDR3 is TGTGCCAGCAGTGAATTTGTCAGATACTATGGCTACACCTTC.

The gene calls are TRBV18 and TRBJ2-1; 9 bases line up with TRBD1. With V trimmed by 0 bases and J by 6 bases, 3 bases remained unmatched. Germline lookup yields CDR1 KGHSH and CDR2 LQKENI. There are 15 residues in the CDR3. This CDR3 reads CASSPPGTGFNEQFF. In DNA, the CDR3 is TGTGCCAGCTCACCACCCGGGACAGGGTTCAATGAGCAGTTCTTC.

The chain links TRBV6-1 to TRBJ2-7, with TRBD2 as a possible D gene (6 bases). Germline loops: CDR1 MNHNS, CDR2 SASEGT. This CDR3 comprises 15 residues. The germline V and J ends were trimmed by 7 bases and 6 bases, with 22 bases remaining between them. The CDR3: CASTGSSGSPSEQYF. As DNA, the CDR3 is TGTGCCAGCACTGGCAGCTCCGGGAGCCCCTCCGAGCAGTACTTC.

The chain combines TRBV7-3 with TRBJ2-3, with TRBD1 matching over 7 bases. This CDR3 has 15 amino acids. V lost 2 bases to trimming and J lost 5 bases; unmatched junction nucleotides: 7. The germline CDR1 and CDR2 sequences are SGHTA and FQGTGA. The CDR3 DNA follows: TGTGCCAGCAGCTTATGGCCAGGGGGTCGAGATACGCAGTATTTT. It is translated as CASSLWPGGRDTQYF.

The V call is TRBV4-2, the J call TRBJ2-3; 12 nucleotides align to TRBD2. Germline V gives CDR1 LGHNA, CDR2 YNFKEQ. After removal of 0 bases from V and 4 bases from J, the junction contained 17 bases not matched to a gene. CDR3 size: 21 residues. CDR3 DNA: TGTGCCAGCAGCCAAGAATGGTTGGCTAGCGGGGGGGTCATTGGAGCAGATACGCAGTATTTT. Its translation is CASSQEWLASGGVIGADTQYF.

This clone was detected only once. V is TRBV2 and J is TRBJ2-2; no clear D. Trimming stripped 7 bases from V and 1 base from J, with 7 bases between. The germline V gene encodes CDR1 SNHLY and CDR2 FYNNEI. The CDR3 is 13 residues long. DNA for the CDR3: TGTGCCAGCAAAATCTTGAACACCGGGGAGCTGTTTTTT. Translation gives CASKILNTGELFF.

The chain couples TRBV7-2 to TRBJ2-7; 11 bases are a match to TRBD2. V lost 5 bases, J lost 10 bases, and 10 bases stayed unmatched. Germline CDR1 and CDR2: SGHTA and FQGNSA. The CDR3 has 14 amino acids. CDR3 in amino acids: CASSPELAGAAQYF. CDR3 coding DNA: TGTGCCAGCAGCCCGGAACTAGCGGGAGCAGCACAGTACTTC.

This chain links TRBV19 with TRBJ2-6, with a possible D match to TRBD1 (6 bases). The CDR3 consists of 15 residues. Germline V lookup: CDR1 LNHDA, CDR2 SQIVND (reference sequence). V lost 4 bases to trimming and J lost 8 bases, with 15 bases between them. Written as DNA, the CDR3 is TGTGCCAGTAGTACTGAACAGGGTTTGTCCAACGTCCTGACTTTC. Protein sequence: CASSTEQGLSNVLTF.

The chain uses TRBV6-5 and TRBJ2-7; no clear D. Germline V gene lookup returns CDR1 MNHEY and CDR2 SVGAGI. Trimming took 7 bases from V and 7 from J, leaving 14 bases between them. The CDR3 loop spans 12 amino acids. CDR3 sequence: CASTSRLREQYF. CDR3 DNA sequence: TGTGCCAGCACCTCAAGGTTGAGGGAGCAGTACTTC.

The rearrangement joins TRBV4-1 to TRBJ1-3; 11 positions agree with TRBD1. V dropped 4 bases and J dropped 0; count of bases not matched to a gene: 14. CDR1 is MGHRA and CDR2 is YSYEKL in the germline V gene. The CDR3 contains 20 residues. For the CDR3, the DNA is TGCGCCAGCAGCCTAAAGGGGACAGGGGGAAGTTTGGCCTCTGGAAACACCATATATTTT. It is translated as CASSLKGTGGSLASGNTIYF.

In this sample, this clone turned up once. This chain connects TRBV18 to TRBJ2-3; D unclear. The CDR3 is 14 residues long. Germline loops: CDR1 KGHSH, CDR2 LQKENI. V lost 2 bases to trimming and J lost 3 bases, with 9 bases between them. As DNA, the CDR3 is TGTGCCAGCTCACCAATATTCAGAACAGATACGCAGTATTTT. This codes for CASSPIFRTDTQYF. Combining the CDR3 with reference TRBV18 and TRBJ2-3 gives the whole variable domain NAGVMQNPRHLVRRRGQEARLRCSPMKGHSHVYWYRQLPEEGLKFMVYLQKENIIDESGMPKERFSAEFPKEGPSILRIQQVVRGDSAAYFCASSPIFRTDTQYFGPGTRLTVL.